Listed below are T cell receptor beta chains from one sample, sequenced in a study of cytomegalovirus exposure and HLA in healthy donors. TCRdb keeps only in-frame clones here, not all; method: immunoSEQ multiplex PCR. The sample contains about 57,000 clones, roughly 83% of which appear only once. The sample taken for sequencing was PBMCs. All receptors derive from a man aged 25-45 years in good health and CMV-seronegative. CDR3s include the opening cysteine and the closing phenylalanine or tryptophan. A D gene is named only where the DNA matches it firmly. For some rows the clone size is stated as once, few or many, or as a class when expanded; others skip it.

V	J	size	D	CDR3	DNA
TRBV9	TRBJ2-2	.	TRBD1	CASSSDRGLFTGELFF	TGTGCCAGCAGCTCGGACAGGGGCCTTTTCACCGGGGAGCTGTTTTTT
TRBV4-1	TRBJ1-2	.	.	CASSQEPGVRGYTF	TGCGCCAGCAGCCAAGAACCAGGGGTTAGGGGCTACACCTTC
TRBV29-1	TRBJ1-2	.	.	CSGGLAYGYTF	TGCAGCGGGGGGCTCGCCTATGGCTACACCTTC
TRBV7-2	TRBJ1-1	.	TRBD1	CASSWRRDSRATDTEAFF	TGTGCCAGCAGCTGGAGACGGGACAGTCGGGCAACGGACACTGAAGCTTTCTTT
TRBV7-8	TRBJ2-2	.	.	CASVTGNTGELFF	TGTGCCAGTGTGACAGGGAACACCGGGGAGCTGTTTTTT
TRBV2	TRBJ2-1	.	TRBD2	CASSERTSWAGEQFF	TGTGCCAGCAGTGAGAGGACTAGCTGGGCCGGGGAGCAGTTCTTC
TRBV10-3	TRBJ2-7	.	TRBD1	CAISANRGAYEQYF	TGTGCCATCAGTGCAAACAGGGGAGCCTACGAGCAGTACTTC
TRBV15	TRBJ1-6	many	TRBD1	CATRTGTSPLHF	TGTGCCACCAGGACAGGGACTTCACCCCTCCACTTT
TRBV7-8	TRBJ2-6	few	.	CASSLYTGGPGANVLTF	TGTGCCAGCAGCTTATATACCGGAGGTCCCGGGGCCAACGTCCTGACTTTC
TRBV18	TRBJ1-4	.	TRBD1	CASSREQGPAKLFF	TGTGCCAGCTCACGCGAACAGGGGCCCGCGAAACTGTTTTTT
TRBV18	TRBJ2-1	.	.	CASSGPGDEQFF	TGTGCCAGCTCGGGGCCGGGCGATGAGCAGTTCTTC